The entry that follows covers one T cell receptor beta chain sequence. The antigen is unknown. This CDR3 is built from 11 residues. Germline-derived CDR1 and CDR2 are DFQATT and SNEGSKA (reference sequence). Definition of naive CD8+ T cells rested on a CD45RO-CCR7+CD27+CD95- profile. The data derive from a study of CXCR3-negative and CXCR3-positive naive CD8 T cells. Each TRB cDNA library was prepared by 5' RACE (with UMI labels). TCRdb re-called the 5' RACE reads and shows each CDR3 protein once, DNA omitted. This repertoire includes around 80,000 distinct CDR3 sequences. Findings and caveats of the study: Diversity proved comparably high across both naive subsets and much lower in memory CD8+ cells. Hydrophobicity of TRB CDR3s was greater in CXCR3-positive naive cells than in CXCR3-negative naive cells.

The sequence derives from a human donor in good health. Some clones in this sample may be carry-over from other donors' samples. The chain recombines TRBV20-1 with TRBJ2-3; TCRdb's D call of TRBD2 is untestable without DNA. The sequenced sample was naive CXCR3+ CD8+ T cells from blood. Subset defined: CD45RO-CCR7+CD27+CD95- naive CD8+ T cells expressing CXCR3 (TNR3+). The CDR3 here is CSARGGDTQYF.